This T cell receptor (beta chain) derives from a study of CD8+ T cells in alopecia areata. Extracted from the samples, RNA was reverse transcribed into cDNA to serve as the sequencing template. Method: immunoSEQ multiplex PCR; TCRdb's copy keeps in-frame clones and lacks some. The sample carries 80,000 to 100,000 clones, 35% to 50% recorded once. The CDR3 length is 11 residues. The germline V and J ends were trimmed by 7 bases and 2 bases, with 7 bases remaining between them. CDR1 is DFQATT and CDR2 is SNEGSKA in the germline V gene (reference sequence). The chain joins TRBV20-1 to TRBJ2-3, with no clear D. The sequenced sample consisted of CD4+ T cells sorted from blood. The sequence derives from a human donor with alopecia areata. The CDR3 DNA reads TGCAGTGTACCTCTCACAGATACGCAGTATTTT. It encodes CSVPLTDTQYF.